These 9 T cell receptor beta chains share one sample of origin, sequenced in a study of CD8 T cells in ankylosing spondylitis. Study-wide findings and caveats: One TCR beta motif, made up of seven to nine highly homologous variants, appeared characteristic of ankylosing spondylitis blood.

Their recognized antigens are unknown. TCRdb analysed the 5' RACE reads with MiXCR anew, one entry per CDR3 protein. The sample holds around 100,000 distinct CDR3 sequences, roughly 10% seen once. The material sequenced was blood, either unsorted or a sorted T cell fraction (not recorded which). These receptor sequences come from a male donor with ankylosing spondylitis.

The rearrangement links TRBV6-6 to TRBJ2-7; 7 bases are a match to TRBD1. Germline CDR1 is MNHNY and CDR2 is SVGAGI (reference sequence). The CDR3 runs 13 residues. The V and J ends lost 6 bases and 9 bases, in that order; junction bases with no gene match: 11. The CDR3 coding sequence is TGTGCCAGCAGCGGGACAGTCGAGCAGGGGCAGTACGTC. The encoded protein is CASSGTVEQGQYV.

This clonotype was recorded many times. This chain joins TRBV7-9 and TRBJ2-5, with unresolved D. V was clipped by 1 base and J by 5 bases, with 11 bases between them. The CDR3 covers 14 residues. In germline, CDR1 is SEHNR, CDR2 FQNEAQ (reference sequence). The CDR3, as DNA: TGTGCCAGCAGCTTAGAATTAGCTCAGGAGACCCAGTACTTC. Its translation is CASSLELAQETQYF.

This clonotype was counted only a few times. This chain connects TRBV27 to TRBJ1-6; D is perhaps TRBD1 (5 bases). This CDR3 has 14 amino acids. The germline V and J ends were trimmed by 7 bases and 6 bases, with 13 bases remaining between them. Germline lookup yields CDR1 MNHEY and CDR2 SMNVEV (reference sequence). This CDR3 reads CASTLSGANSPLHF. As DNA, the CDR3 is TGTGCCAGCACCCTCTCCGGGGCTAATTCACCCCTCCACTTT.

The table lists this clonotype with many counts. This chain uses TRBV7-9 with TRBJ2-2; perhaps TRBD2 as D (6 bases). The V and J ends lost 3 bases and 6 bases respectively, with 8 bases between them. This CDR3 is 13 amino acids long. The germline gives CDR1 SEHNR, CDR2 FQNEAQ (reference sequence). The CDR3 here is CASSFGGPGELFF. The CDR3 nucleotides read TGTGCCAGCAGCTTCGGGGGTCCCGGGGAGCTGTTTTTT.

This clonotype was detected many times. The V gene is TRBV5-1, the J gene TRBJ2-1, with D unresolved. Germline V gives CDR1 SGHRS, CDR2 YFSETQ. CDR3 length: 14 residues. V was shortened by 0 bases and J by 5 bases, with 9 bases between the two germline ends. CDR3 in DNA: TGCGCCAGCAGCTTGGGGACCAAAAACAATGAGCAGTTCTTC. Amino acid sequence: CASSLGTKNNEQFF.

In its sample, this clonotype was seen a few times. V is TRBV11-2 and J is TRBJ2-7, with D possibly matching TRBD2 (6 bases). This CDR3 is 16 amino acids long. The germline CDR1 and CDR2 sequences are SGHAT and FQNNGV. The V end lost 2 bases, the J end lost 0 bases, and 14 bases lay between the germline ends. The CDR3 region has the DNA TGTGCCAGCAGCTTAAGTCCTAGCGTCGACTCCTACGAGCAGTACTTC. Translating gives CASSLSPSVDSYEQYF.

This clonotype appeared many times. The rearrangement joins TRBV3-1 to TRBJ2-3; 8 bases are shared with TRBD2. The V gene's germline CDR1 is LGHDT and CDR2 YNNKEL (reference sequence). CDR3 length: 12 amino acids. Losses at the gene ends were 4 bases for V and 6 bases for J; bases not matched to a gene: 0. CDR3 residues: CASSPGGDTQYF. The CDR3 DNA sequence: TGTGCCAGCAGCCCGGGAGGGGATACGCAGTATTTT.

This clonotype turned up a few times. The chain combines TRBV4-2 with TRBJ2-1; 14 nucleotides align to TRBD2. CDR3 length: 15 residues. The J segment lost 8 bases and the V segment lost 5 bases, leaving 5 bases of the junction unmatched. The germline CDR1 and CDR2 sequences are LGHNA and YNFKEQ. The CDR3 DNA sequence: TGTGCCAGCAGCTCTCTGACTAGCGGGGGGGATGAGCAGTTCTTC. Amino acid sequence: CASSSLTSGGDEQFF.

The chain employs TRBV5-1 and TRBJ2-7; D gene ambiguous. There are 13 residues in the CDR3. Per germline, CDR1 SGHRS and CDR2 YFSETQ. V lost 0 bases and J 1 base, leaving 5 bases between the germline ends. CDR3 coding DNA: TGCGCCAGCAGCTTGGATCCTTCCTACGAGCAGTACGTC. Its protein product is CASSLDPSYEQYV.